This T cell receptor beta chain was sequenced for a study of T cells after yellow fever vaccination. TCRdb recomputed calls from the 5' RACE reads with MiXCR, one row per CDR3 protein. This table holds roughly 320,000 distinct CDR3 sequences, about 10% found once. This clonotype has a handful of counts. Trimming shortened V by 0 bases and J by 5 bases, and 16 bases separated the two germline ends. The CDR3 covers 17 residues. CDR1 is SGHTA and CDR2 is FQGNSA in the germline V gene. This sequence originates from a young man who received the YFV17D yellow fever vaccine. The input for sequencing was CD4+ T cells sorted from PBMCs, taken 45 days after the yellow fever booster vaccination. V usage is TRBV7-2 and J usage is TRBJ2-2; D might be TRBD1 (6 bases). CDR3 sequence reads: CASSLAGAVFTTGELFF. The CDR3 DNA reads as TGTGCCAGCAGCTTAGCGGGGGCCGTGTTCACGACCGGGGAGCTGTTTTTT.